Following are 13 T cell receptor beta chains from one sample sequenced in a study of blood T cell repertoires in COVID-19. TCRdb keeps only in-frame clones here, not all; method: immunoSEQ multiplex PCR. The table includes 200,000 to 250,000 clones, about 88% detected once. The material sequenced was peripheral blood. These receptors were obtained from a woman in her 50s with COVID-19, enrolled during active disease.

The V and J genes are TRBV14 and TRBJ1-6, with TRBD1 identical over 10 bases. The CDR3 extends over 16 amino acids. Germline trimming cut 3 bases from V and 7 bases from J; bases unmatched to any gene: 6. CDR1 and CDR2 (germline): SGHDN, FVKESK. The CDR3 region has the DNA TGTGCCAGCAGCCAGCGACAGGGGGCTATAAATTCACCCCTCCACTTT. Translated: CASSQRQGAINSPLHF.

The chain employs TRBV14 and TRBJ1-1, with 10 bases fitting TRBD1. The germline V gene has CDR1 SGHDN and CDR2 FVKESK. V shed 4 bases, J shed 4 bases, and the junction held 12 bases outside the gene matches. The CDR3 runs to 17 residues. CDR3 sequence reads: CASSLQPSGQGITEAFF. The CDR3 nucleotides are TGTGCCAGCAGCCTCCAGCCTTCGGGACAGGGGATCACTGAAGCTTTCTTT.

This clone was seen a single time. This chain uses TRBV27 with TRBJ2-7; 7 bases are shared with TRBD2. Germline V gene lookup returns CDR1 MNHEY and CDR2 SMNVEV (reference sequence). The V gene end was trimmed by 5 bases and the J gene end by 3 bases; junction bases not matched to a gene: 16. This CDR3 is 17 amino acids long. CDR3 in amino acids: CASSNMDGAGRVYEQYF. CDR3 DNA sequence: TGTGCCAGCAGTAACATGGATGGGGCAGGGAGGGTCTACGAGCAGTACTTC.

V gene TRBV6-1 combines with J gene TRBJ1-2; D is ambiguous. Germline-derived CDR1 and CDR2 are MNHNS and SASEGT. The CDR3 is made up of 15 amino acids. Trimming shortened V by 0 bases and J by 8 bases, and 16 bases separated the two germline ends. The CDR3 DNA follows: TGTGCCAGCAGTGAAGCGCGACGGGTGGGGAGAGGCTACACCTTC. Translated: CASSEARRVGRGYTF.

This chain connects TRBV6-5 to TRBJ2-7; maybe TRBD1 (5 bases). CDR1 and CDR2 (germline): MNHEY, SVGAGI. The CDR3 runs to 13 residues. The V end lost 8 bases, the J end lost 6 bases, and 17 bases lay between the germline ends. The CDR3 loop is CASRVDTAAEQYV. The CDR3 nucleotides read TGTGCCAGCCGGGTGGACACCGCGGCCGAGCAGTACGTC.

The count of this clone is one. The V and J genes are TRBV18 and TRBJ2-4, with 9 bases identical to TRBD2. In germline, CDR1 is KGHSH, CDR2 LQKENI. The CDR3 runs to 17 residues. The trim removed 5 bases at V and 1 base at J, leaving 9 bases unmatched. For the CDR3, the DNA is TGTGCCAGCTCATTCGGACCGAGCGGGGGGGCCAAAAACATTCAGTACTTC. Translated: CASSFGPSGGAKNIQYF.

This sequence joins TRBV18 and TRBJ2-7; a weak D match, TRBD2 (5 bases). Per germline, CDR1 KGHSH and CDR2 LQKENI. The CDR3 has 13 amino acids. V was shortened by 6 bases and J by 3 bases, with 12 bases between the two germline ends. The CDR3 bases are TGTGCCAGCTCTCCAGACTACCTCTACGAGCAGTACTTC. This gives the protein CASSPDYLYEQYF.

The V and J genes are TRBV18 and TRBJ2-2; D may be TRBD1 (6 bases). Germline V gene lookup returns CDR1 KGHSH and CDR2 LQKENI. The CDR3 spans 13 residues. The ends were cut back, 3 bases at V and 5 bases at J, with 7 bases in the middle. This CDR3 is CASSPTGTGELFF. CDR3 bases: TGTGCCAGCTCACCTACAGGGACCGGGGAGCTGTTTTTT.

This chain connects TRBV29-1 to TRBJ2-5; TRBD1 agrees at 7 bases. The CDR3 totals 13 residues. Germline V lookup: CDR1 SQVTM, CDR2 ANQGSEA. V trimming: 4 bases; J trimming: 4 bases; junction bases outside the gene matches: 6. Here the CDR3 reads CSVGTPGGETQYF. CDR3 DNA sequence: TGCAGCGTTGGCACCCCAGGGGGAGAGACCCAGTACTTC.

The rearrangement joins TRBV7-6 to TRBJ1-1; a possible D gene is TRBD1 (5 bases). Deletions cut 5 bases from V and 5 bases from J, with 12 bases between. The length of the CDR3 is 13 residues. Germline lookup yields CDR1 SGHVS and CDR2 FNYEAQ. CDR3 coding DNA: TGTGCCAGCAGCCTCCGGGAGGGGACTGAAGCTTTCTTT. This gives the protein CASSLREGTEAFF.

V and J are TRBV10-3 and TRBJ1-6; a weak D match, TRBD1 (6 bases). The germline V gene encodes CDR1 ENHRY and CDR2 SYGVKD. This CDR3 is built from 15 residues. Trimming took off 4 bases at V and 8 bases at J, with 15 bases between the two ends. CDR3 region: CAISVSTEGDSPLHF. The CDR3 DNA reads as TGTGCCATCAGTGTATCGACTGAGGGGGATTCACCCCTCCACTTT.

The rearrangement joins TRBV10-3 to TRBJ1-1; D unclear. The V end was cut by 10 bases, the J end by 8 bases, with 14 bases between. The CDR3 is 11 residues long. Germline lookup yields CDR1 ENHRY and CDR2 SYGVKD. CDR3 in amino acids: CATAANREAFF. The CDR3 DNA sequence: TGTGCCACCGCGGCTAATCGAGAAGCTTTCTTT.

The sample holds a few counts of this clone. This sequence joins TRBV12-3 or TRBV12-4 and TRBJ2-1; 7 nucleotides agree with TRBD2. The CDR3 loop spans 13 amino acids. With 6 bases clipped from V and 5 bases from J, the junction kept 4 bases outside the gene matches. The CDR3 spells CASRGLADNEQFF. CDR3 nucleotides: TGTGCCAGCAGGGGTCTAGCGGACAATGAGCAGTTCTTC.